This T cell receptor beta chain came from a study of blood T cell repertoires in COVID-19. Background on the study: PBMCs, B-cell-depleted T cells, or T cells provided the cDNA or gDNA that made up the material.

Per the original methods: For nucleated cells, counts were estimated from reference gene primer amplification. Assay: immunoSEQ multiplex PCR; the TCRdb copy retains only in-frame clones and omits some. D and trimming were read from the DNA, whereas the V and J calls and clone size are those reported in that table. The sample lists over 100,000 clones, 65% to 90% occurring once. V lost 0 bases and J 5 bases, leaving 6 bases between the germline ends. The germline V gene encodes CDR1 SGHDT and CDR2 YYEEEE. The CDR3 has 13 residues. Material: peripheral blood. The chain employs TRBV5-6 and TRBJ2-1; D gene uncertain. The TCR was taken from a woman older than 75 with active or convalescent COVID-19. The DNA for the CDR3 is TGTGCCAGCAGCTTGGACACTAACAATGAGCAGTTCTTC. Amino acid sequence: CASSLDTNNEQFF.